This entry lists 16 T cell receptor beta chains sequenced from one sample in a study of blood T cell repertoires in COVID-19. This table comes from immunoSEQ multiplex PCR, and its TCRdb copy is limited to in-frame clones, with some not included. The sample holds roughly 14,000 clones, approximately 73% seen once. The source material was peripheral blood. All receptors derive from a man between 65 and 79 years old with acute or convalescent COVID-19.

The chain recombines TRBV28 with TRBJ2-7; TRBD1 matches 10 bases. The CDR3 extends over 15 amino acids. From germline, CDR1 is MDHEN and CDR2 SYDVKM. After removal of 4 bases from V and 1 base from J, the junction contained 4 bases not matched to a gene. The chain's CDR3 is CASSSMGQGSYEQYF. Here the CDR3 DNA reads TGTGCCAGCAGTTCAATGGGACAGGGGTCCTACGAGCAGTACTTC.

This clone was recorded once. The chain recombines TRBV3-1 (or the pseudogene TRBV3-2) with TRBJ2-7; 10 bases match TRBD2. The CDR3 runs to 19 residues. Germline V gives CDR1 LGHDT, CDR2 YNNKEL (reference sequence). V was clipped by 0 bases and J by 0 bases; unmatched bases: 11. CDR3: CASSQDNRLAGFSSYEQYF. The CDR3 DNA reads TGTGCCAGCAGCCAAGATAATAGACTAGCGGGCTTTAGCTCCTACGAGCAGTACTTC.

This clone has just one count. The chain employs TRBV28 and TRBJ1-2, with 7 bases that match TRBD1. From germline, CDR1 is MDHEN and CDR2 SYDVKM. The CDR3 runs 12 residues. V shed 5 bases, J shed 7 bases, and the junction held 4 bases outside the gene matches. The CDR3 bases are TGTGCCAGCAGTAGACAGGGCTTTGGCTACACCTTC. This gives the protein CASSRQGFGYTF.

V and J are TRBV7-2 and TRBJ1-6; weak D call: TRBD1 (5 bases). V lost 5 bases, J lost 5 bases, and 16 bases lay in between. The CDR3 runs 16 residues. Germline-derived CDR1 and CDR2 are SGHTA and FQGNSA. The CDR3 spells CASSKAGPYDNSPLHF. For the CDR3, the DNA is TGTGCCAGCAGCAAGGCGGGACCATATGATAATTCACCCCTCCACTTT.

This clone appeared a few times. This chain links TRBV6-5 with TRBJ1-5; D not resolved. This CDR3 region has 12 residues. V lost 8 bases and J lost 0, with 5 bases in between. The germline V gene has CDR1 MNHEY and CDR2 SVGAGI. The CDR3: CASLSSNQPQHF. The CDR3 DNA reads as TGTGCCAGCCTCTCTAGCAATCAGCCCCAGCATTTT.

The V gene is TRBV25-1, the J gene TRBJ2-1; 8 nucleotides align to TRBD1. Germline V CDR1 and CDR2: MGHDK, SYGVNS. This CDR3 contains 16 residues. The junction had 13 bases not matched to a gene; V was cut back by 6 bases and J by 6 bases. CDR3 sequence (DNA): TGTGCCAGCAGCAGCCATGACAGGGGACCACTCAATGAGCAGTTCTTC. Residues: CASSSHDRGPLNEQFF. Combining the CDR3 with reference TRBV25-1 and TRBJ2-1 gives the whole variable domain EADIYQTPRYLVIGTGKKITLECSQTMGHDKMYWYQQDPGMELHLIHYSYGVNSTEKGDLSSESTVSRIRTEHFPLTLESARPSHTSQYLCASSSHDRGPLNEQFFGPGTRLTVL.

This sequence joins TRBV28 and TRBJ2-1; TRBD2 agrees at 9 bases. Germline V lookup: CDR1 MDHEN, CDR2 SYDVKM. CDR3 size: 15 residues. V was clipped by 2 bases and J by 7 bases; unmatched bases: 6. CDR3 sequence: CASSLGGRAANEQFF. The CDR3 DNA follows: TGTGCCAGCAGTTTAGGCGGGAGGGCCGCGAATGAGCAGTTCTTC.

The chain is built from TRBV10-3 and TRBJ2-7; 13 bases fit TRBD2. This CDR3 contains 14 residues. Per germline, CDR1 ENHRY and CDR2 SYGVKD. The junction had 9 bases not matched to a gene; V was cut back by 10 bases and J by 6 bases. The CDR3 region is CATRTSGGFSEQYF. In DNA, the CDR3 is TGTGCCACCCGGACTAGCGGGGGTTTTTCCGAGCAGTACTTC.

The rearrangement joins TRBV28 to TRBJ1-1; D is possibly TRBD1 (5 bases). Germline V gene lookup returns CDR1 MDHEN and CDR2 SYDVKM. The CDR3 sequence is 14 residues long. V was clipped by 6 bases and J by 0 bases, with 11 bases between them. The CDR3 DNA is TGTGCCAGCAGCCTGGGACTGTTGAACACTGAAGCTTTCTTT. The encoded protein is CASSLGLLNTEAFF.

The chain links TRBV28 to TRBJ1-1, with 7 positions matching TRBD1. CDR1 and CDR2 (germline): MDHEN, SYDVKM. Trimming at V came to 6 bases and at J to 10 bases, leaving 11 bases not matched to a gene. CDR3 length equals 13 residues. CDR3 protein: CASSIEGGLRAFF. The CDR3 region has the DNA TGTGCCAGCAGCATTGAAGGGGGCCTTCGAGCTTTCTTT.

J is TRBJ2-7 and V is TRBV7-8; TRBD2 matches at 8 bases. The V gene end was trimmed by 3 bases and the J gene end by 4 bases; junction bases not matched to a gene: 17. The CDR3 contains 18 residues. Germline lookup yields CDR1 SGHVS and CDR2 FQNEAQ. The CDR3 region has the DNA TGTGCCAGCAGCTTCAATTTCGGGGGGGAGCTAGCTCGGTACGAGCAGTACTTC. Translating it yields CASSFNFGGELARYEQYF.

This clone was observed a few times. The DNA for the CDR3 is TGTGCCAGCAGCCGACGGGACAGGGGTTCGAACACTGAAGCTTTCTTT. Translation: CASSRRDRGSNTEAFF. V gene TRBV7-8 combines with J gene TRBJ1-1, with 10 bases identical to TRBD1. The germline gives CDR1 SGHVS, CDR2 FQNEAQ. The CDR3 loop spans 16 amino acids. V trimming: 5 bases; J trimming: 1 base; junction bases outside the gene matches: 7.

Points on this clone: The sample contains more than one DNA sequence encoding this CDR3. This sequence joins TRBV12-3 or TRBV12-4 and TRBJ2-7, with no clear D. V shed 5 bases and J shed 7 bases, with 12 bases lying between them. The CDR3 is 12 residues long. The CDR3 is CASSDSTREQYF. CDR3 DNA sequence: TGTGCCAGCAGTGACTCGACGAGGGAGCAGTACTTC.

This chain connects TRBV3-1 (or the pseudogene TRBV3-2) to TRBJ1-4; D unresolved. V was clipped by 0 bases and J by 5 bases, with 19 bases between them. From germline, CDR1 is LGHDT and CDR2 YNNKEL (reference sequence). The CDR3 is 18 amino acids. CDR3 sequence: CASSQESPTTERNEKLFF. CDR3 DNA sequence: TGTGCCAGCAGCCAAGAATCCCCCACAACAGAAAGAAATGAAAAACTGTTTTTT.

The chain employs TRBV7-9 and TRBJ1-2, with 9 nucleotides matching TRBD1. CDR1 is SEHNR, CDR2 FQNEAQ, per germline (reference sequence). Germline trimming cut 5 bases from V and 3 bases from J; bases unmatched to any gene: 13. The CDR3 totals 17 residues. The CDR3 here is CASSLGTGSFDDYGYTF. CDR3 sequence (DNA): TGTGCCAGCAGCCTCGGGACAGGGTCCTTCGACGACTATGGCTACACCTTC.

The chain has TRBV7-2 and TRBJ2-7; 7 bases are a match to TRBD1. The germline CDR1 and CDR2 sequences are SGHTA and FQGNSA. The ends lost 2 bases at V and 3 bases at J; junction bases unmatched: 1. This CDR3 is 13 amino acids long. The CDR3: CASSLTGDYEQYF. The CDR3 region has the DNA TGTGCCAGCAGCTTAACAGGGGACTACGAGCAGTACTTC.